What follows describes a single T cell receptor (beta chain). The data belong to a study of identifying expanded T cells in peripheral blood. The assay was immunoSEQ multiplex PCR, and TCRdb's table has in-frame clones only and misses some. The table includes 100,000 to 150,000 clones, 65% to 90% detected once. Trimming cost V 5 bases and J 1 base, with 11 bases left between them. Germline V lookup: CDR1 LGHNT, CDR2 FRNRAP. There are 14 residues in the CDR3. The chain is built from TRBV12-5 and TRBJ2-5; D not certain. Specimen: blood. This TCR was recovered from a person between 18 and 75 years old in good health. This chain's CDR3 is CASGAPGSQETQYF. CDR3 nucleotides: TGTGCTAGTGGTGCGCCGGGTTCCCAAGAGACCCAGTACTTC.